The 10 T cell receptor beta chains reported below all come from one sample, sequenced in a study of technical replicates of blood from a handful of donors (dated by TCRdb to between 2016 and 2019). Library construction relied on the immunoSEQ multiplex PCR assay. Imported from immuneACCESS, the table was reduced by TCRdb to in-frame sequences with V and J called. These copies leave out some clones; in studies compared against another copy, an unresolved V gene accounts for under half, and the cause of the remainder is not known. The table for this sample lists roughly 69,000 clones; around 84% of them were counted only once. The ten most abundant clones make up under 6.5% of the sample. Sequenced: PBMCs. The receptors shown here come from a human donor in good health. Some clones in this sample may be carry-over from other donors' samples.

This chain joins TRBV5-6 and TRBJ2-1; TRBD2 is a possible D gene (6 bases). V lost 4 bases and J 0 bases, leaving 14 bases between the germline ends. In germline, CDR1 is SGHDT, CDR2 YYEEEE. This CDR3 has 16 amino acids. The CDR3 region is CASSVPGLSSYNEQFF. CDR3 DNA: TGTGCCAGCAGCGTCCCTGGACTAAGCTCCTACAATGAGCAGTTCTTC.

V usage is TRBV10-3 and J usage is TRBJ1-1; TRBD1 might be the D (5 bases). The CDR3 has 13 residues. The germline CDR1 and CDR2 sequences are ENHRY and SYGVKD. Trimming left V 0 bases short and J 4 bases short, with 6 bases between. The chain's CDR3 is CAISESGGTEAFF. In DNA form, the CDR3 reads TGTGCCATCAGTGAGTCGGGGGGCACTGAAGCTTTCTTT.

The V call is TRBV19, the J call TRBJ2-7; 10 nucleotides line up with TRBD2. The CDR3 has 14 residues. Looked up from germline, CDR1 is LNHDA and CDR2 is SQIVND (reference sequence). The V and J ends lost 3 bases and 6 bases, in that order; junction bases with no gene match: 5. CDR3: CASSILAGAAEQYF. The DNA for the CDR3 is TGTGCCAGTAGTATTCTAGCGGGAGCTGCCGAGCAGTACTTC.

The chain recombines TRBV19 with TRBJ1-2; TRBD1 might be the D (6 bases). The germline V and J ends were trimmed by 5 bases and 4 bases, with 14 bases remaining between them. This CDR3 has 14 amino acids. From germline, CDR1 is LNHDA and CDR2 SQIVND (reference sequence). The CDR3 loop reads CASSHREGGYGYTF. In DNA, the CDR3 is TGTGCCAGTAGTCACAGGGAAGGGGGCTATGGCTACACCTTC.

The CDR3 bases are TGCAGTGGACTAGCGGGGGGAGAGCAGTTCTTC. Its translation: CSGLAGGEQFF. The chain recombines TRBV20-1 with TRBJ2-1, with 13 positions matching TRBD2. The CDR3 is 11 amino acids. From germline, CDR1 is DFQATT and CDR2 SNEGSKA (reference sequence). V lost 7 bases, J lost 10 bases, and 1 base stayed unmatched.

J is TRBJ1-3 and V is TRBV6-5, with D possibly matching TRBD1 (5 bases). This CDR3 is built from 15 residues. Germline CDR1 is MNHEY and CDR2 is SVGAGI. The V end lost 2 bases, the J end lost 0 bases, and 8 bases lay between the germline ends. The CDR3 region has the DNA TGTGCCAGCAGTTACCGCGGGGGCTCTGGAAACACCATATATTTT. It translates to CASSYRGGSGNTIYF.

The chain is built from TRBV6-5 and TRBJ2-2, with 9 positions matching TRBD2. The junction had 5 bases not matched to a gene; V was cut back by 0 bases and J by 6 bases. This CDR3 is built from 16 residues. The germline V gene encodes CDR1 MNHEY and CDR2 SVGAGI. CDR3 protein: CASSYSRLAVSGELFF. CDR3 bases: TGTGCCAGCAGTTACTCGAGACTAGCGGTCTCCGGGGAGCTGTTTTTT.

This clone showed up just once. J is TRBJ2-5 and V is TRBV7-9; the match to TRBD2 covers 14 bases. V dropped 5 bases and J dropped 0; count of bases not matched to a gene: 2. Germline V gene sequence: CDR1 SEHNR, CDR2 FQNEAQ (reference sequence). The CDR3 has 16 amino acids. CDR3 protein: CASSRTSGRNQETQYF. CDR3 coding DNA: TGTGCCAGCAGCCGGACTAGCGGGAGGAACCAAGAGACCCAGTACTTC.

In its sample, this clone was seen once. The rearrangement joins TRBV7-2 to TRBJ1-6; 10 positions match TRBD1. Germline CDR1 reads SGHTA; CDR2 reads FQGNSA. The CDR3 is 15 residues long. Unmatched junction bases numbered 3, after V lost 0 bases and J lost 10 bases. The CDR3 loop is CASSLAGTGVSPLHF. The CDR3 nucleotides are TGTGCCAGCAGCTTAGCCGGGACAGGGGTCTCACCCCTCCACTTT.

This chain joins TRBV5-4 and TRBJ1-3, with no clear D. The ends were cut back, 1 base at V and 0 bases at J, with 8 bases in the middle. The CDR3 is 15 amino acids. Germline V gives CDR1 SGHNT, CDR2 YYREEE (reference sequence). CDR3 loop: CASSLSGYSGNTIYF. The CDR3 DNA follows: TGTGCCAGCAGCTTGTCCGGGTACTCTGGAAACACCATATATTTT.